This TCR beta chain was observed in a study of shared clonotypes between healthy human individuals. Produced via immunoSEQ multiplex PCR; TCRdb's table is partial and in-frame only. The table records some 2,000,000 clones, about 95% of them present only once. The naive CD8 population came from CD45RO-negative cells selected for CCR7, without terminally differentiated effector memory CD45RA+ cells. Trimming cost V 4 bases and J 2 bases, with 14 bases left between them. Per the germline V gene, CDR1 is SGDLS and CDR2 is YYNGEE. This CDR3 contains 15 residues. This receptor was identified in a young man in good health. The material sequenced was naive CD8+ T cells sorted from blood. V gene TRBV9 combines with J gene TRBJ2-3; no definite D call. In DNA form, the CDR3 reads TGTGCCAGCAGCCCCTGGACGGTGTACACAGATACGCAGTATTTT. Its protein is CASSPWTVYTDTQYF.